The 28 T cell receptor beta chains listed next were all sequenced from one sample in a study of cytomegalovirus exposure and HLA in healthy donors. PCR primers comprised 60 Vbeta and 13 Jbeta primers. Repertoires were generated with immunoSEQ multiplex PCR, while TCRdb's copy carries only in-frame clones and drops some. Among 70,000 to 95,000 clones, 80% were seen once, and the ten largest hold approximately 2%. Source material: PBMCs. These receptors were taken from a man between 18 and 35 years old in good health and CMV-seronegative.

The chain is built from TRBV18 and TRBJ1-3; maybe TRBD1 (6 bases). This CDR3 is 15 amino acids long. The V end was cut by 8 bases, the J end by 2 bases, with 16 bases between. CDR1 is KGHSH, CDR2 LQKENI, per germline. The CDR3 region is CASPGRGTAGNTIYF. CDR3 nucleotides: TGTGCCAGCCCCGGCAGGGGAACGGCTGGAAACACCATATATTTT.

J is TRBJ1-5 and V is TRBV19; D unclear. The CDR3 consists of 13 residues. Germline lookup yields CDR1 LNHDA and CDR2 SQIVND (reference sequence). V was trimmed by 6 bases and J by 4 bases, leaving 10 bases between them. The CDR3 nucleotides are TGTGCCAGTAGGGACTCTCCGAATCAGCCCCAGCATTTT. Its translation is CASRDSPNQPQHF. Looking up the rest from reference TRBV19 and TRBJ1-5 gives the full variable domain: DGGITQSPKYLFRKEGQNVTLSCEQNLNHDAMYWYRQDPGQGLRLIYYSQIVNDFQKGDIAEGYSVSREKKESFPLTVTSAQKNPTAFYLCASRDSPNQPQHFGDGTRLSIL.

In DNA form, the CDR3 reads TGTGCCAGTAGTCCAGGGGGCGTTTTTTTAGCCAAAAACATTCAGTACTTC. Translated, it gives CASSPGGVFLAKNIQYF. The chain joins TRBV19 to TRBJ2-4, with 8 bases lining up with TRBD1. The CDR3 covers 17 residues. CDR1 is LNHDA, CDR2 SQIVND, per germline (reference sequence). V was clipped by 5 bases and J by 0 bases; unmatched bases: 9.

V usage is TRBV5-1 and J usage is TRBJ2-5; TRBD2 matches at 13 bases. CDR3 length equals 16 residues. Germline values: CDR1 SGHRS, CDR2 YFSETQ. Unmatched junction bases numbered 7, after V lost 3 bases and J lost 5 bases. The CDR3 nucleotides are TGCGCCAGCAGCTCCGGACTAGCGGGGGTTCAGGAGACCCAGTACTTC. Amino acids: CASSSGLAGVQETQYF.

This clone was found a few times. The chain joins TRBV5-1 to TRBJ2-3; 8 bases agree with TRBD2. CDR3 length: 14 amino acids. J lost 3 bases, V lost 4 bases, and 4 bases had no gene match. Per the germline V gene, CDR1 is SGHRS and CDR2 is YFSETQ. CDR3: CASSKERGTDTQYF. In DNA, the CDR3 is TGCGCCAGCAGCAAAGAGCGGGGGACAGATACGCAGTATTTT.

This chain joins TRBV19 and TRBJ1-5; maybe TRBD1 (6 bases). CDR1 and CDR2 (germline): LNHDA, SQIVND (reference sequence). The CDR3 length is 16 residues. Trimming pared 3 bases from V and 1 base from J, leaving 13 bases between. The CDR3 coding sequence is TGTGCCAGTAGTATGGCGGGGGCCCAAAGCAATCAGCCCCAGCATTTT. Its protein product is CASSMAGAQSNQPQHF. Together with reference TRBV19 and TRBJ1-5, the CDR3 gives the full variable domain: DGGITQSPKYLFRKEGQNVTLSCEQNLNHDAMYWYRQDPGQGLRLIYYSQIVNDFQKGDIAEGYSVSREKKESFPLTVTSAQKNPTAFYLCASSMAGAQSNQPQHFGDGTRLSIL.

This sequence joins TRBV6-5 and TRBJ2-3; D might be TRBD2 (6 bases). V was pared by 7 bases and J by 2 bases, with 16 bases between. The CDR3 has 15 residues. Germline values: CDR1 MNHEY, CDR2 SVGAGI. The CDR3 bases are TGTGCCAGCATTTCCGGGCGGGGTCTCACAGATACGCAGTATTTT. It encodes CASISGRGLTDTQYF.

The chain employs TRBV2 and TRBJ2-6; tentative D call: TRBD1 (6 bases). The CDR3 consists of 14 residues. CDR1 and CDR2 (germline): SNHLY, FYNNEI. Trimming cost V 6 bases and J 0 bases, with 6 bases left between them. The CDR3 sequence: CASRDSSGANVLTF. For the CDR3, the DNA is TGTGCCAGCAGGGACAGCTCTGGGGCCAACGTCCTGACTTTC.

V gene TRBV15 combines with J gene TRBJ1-4; D not resolved. Germline values: CDR1 LNHNV, CDR2 YYDKDF (reference sequence). The CDR3 has 14 amino acids. Trimming pared 0 bases from V and 7 bases from J, leaving 9 bases between. CDR3 sequence: CATSRDPSGEKLFF. CDR3 bases: TGTGCCACCAGCAGAGACCCCTCGGGTGAAAAACTGTTTTTT.

The V gene is TRBV27, the J gene TRBJ2-1, with D possibly matching TRBD1 (5 bases). Trimming removed 5 bases at V and 1 base at J, with 18 bases between. The CDR3 spans 17 residues. CDR1 and CDR2 from the germline V gene are MNHEY and SMNVEV (reference sequence). The CDR3 region is CASSPIWTLTSYNEQFF. CDR3 nucleotides: TGTGCCAGCAGTCCCATCTGGACACTTACTTCCTACAATGAGCAGTTCTTC.

The chain employs TRBV9 and TRBJ2-3; 13 bases are shared with TRBD2. This CDR3 is 17 amino acids long. V shed 4 bases, J shed 5 bases, and the junction held 10 bases outside the gene matches. Germline values: CDR1 SGDLS, CDR2 YYNGEE. CDR3 nucleotides: TGTGCCAGCAGCCCGACTGGACTAGCGGGGGATCAAGATACGCAGTATTTT. It specifies CASSPTGLAGDQDTQYF.

The chain links TRBV6-6 to TRBJ2-7, with 7 bases identical to TRBD1. Germline V CDR1 and CDR2: MNHNY, SVGAGI (reference sequence). The CDR3 contains 14 residues. The V segment lost 6 bases and the J segment 2 bases; nucleotides outside the gene matches: 7. The CDR3 sequence: CASRTGTEAYEQYF. As DNA, the CDR3 is TGTGCCAGCAGAACAGGGACAGAAGCCTACGAGCAGTACTTC.

This chain links TRBV9 with TRBJ2-6; tentatively, D is TRBD2 (5 bases). CDR1 is SGDLS and CDR2 is YYNGEE in the germline V gene. Between the trimmed V and J ends, which lost 3 bases and 2 bases, there was a span of 12 bases. This CDR3 has 16 amino acids. DNA for the CDR3: TGTGCCAGCAGCGCGGGGTCGTACACTGGGGCCAACGTCCTGACTTTC. It is translated as CASSAGSYTGANVLTF.

This chain links TRBV4-2 with TRBJ1-1, with unresolved D. V was trimmed by 4 bases and J by 0 bases, leaving 9 bases between them. Germline CDR1 and CDR2: LGHNA and YNFKEQ. The length of the CDR3 is 14 residues. CDR3 sequence (DNA): TGTGCCAGCAGCCGGATGGAGGTGAACACTGAAGCTTTCTTT. This translates into CASSRMEVNTEAFF.

J is TRBJ1-1 and V is TRBV2; D may be TRBD1 (5 bases). The CDR3 is 14 residues long. Germline V gene sequence: CDR1 SNHLY, CDR2 FYNNEI. The V and J ends lost 3 bases and 6 bases respectively, with 14 bases between them. The CDR3 region has the DNA TGTGCCAGCAGTGATAGGGCAGGGAAAGCTGAAGCTTTCTTT. It specifies CASSDRAGKAEAFF.

In DNA form, the CDR3 reads TGTGCCAGCAGCTTGGTGTATCAACTAGCGGGGGGGGAAGAGACCCAGTACTTC. It specifies CASSLVYQLAGGEETQYF. The chain links TRBV5-4 to TRBJ2-5; 13 bases fit TRBD2. Germline trimming cut 0 bases from V and 3 bases from J; bases unmatched to any gene: 8. CDR1 and CDR2 (germline): SGHNT, YYREEE (reference sequence). The CDR3 consists of 18 residues. The full variable domain, with the rest looked up from reference TRBV5-4 and TRBJ2-5, is ETGVTQSPTHLIKTRGQQVTLRCSSQSGHNTVSWYQQALGQGPQFIFQYYREEENGRGNFPPRFSGLQFPNYSSELNVNALELDDSALYLCASSLVYQLAGGEETQYFGPGTRLLVL.

This clone came up once. This chain links TRBV9 with TRBJ1-1; 10 positions agree with TRBD1. The CDR3 loop spans 17 amino acids. Germline-derived CDR1 and CDR2 are SGDLS and YYNGEE. Trimming cost V 3 bases and J 4 bases; bases outside gene matches: 12. The CDR3 sequence is CASSAGQGVAQRTEAFF. The CDR3 nucleotides read TGTGCCAGCAGCGCTGGACAGGGGGTAGCACAGCGCACTGAAGCTTTCTTT. The whole variable domain, filled in from reference TRBV9 and TRBJ1-1, reads DSGVTQTPKHLITATGQRVTLRCSPRSGDLSVYWYQQSLDQGLQFLIQYYNGEERAKGNILERFSAQQFPDLHSELNLSSLELGDSALYFCASSAGQGVAQRTEAFFGQGTRLTVV.

The chain joins TRBV5-6 to TRBJ2-5; 7 nucleotides line up with TRBD2. Unmatched junction bases numbered 4, after V lost 0 bases and J lost 5 bases. Germline CDR1 and CDR2: SGHDT and YYEEEE. The CDR3 extends over 14 amino acids. The CDR3 protein is CASSLGLAIETQYF. CDR3 coding DNA: TGTGCCAGCAGCTTGGGACTAGCAATCGAGACCCAGTACTTC.

The CDR3 nucleotides read TGTGCCAGCAGCTCCCTGGAGGTGGAAGCTTTCTTT. It translates to CASSSLEVEAFF. This chain joins TRBV7-9 and TRBJ1-1; D unresolved. Trimming took 4 bases from V and 8 from J, leaving 11 bases between them. The CDR3 spans 12 residues. The germline V gene encodes CDR1 SEHNR and CDR2 FQNEAQ (reference sequence).

This chain joins TRBV19 and TRBJ2-1; 8 positions match TRBD1. The CDR3 length is 14 residues. The V segment lost 5 bases and the J segment 8 bases; nucleotides outside the gene matches: 8. Germline-derived CDR1 and CDR2 are LNHDA and SQIVND (reference sequence). The CDR3 coding sequence is TGTGCCAGTAGTCTCGAACAGGGGGATGATGAGCAGTTCTTC. It codes for CASSLEQGDDEQFF.

V is TRBV6-1 and J is TRBJ2-1; TRBD1 matches 7 bases. J lost 10 bases, V lost 6 bases, and 15 bases had no gene match. Per the germline V gene, CDR1 is MNHNS and CDR2 is SASEGT. There are 15 residues in the CDR3. The CDR3 here is CASRKERQGYREQFF. In nucleotides, the CDR3 is TGTGCCAGCAGGAAGGAAAGACAGGGCTACAGGGAGCAGTTCTTC.

This clone has only a few counts. J is TRBJ2-7 and V is TRBV4-1; D uncertain. The V and J ends lost 1 base and 0 bases respectively, with 7 bases between them. Germline CDR1 and CDR2: MGHRA and YSYEKL. This CDR3 comprises 14 residues. The chain's CDR3 is CASSQVPLSYEQYF. The CDR3 coding sequence is TGCGCCAGCAGCCAAGTTCCCCTCTCCTACGAGCAGTACTTC.

The J gene is TRBJ2-5, the V gene TRBV30, with D maybe TRBD2 (6 bases). CDR1 is GTSNPN, CDR2 SVGIG, per germline (reference sequence). The CDR3 is made up of 13 amino acids. V was trimmed by 2 bases and J by 3 bases, leaving 10 bases between them. CDR3 in amino acids: CAWSWGGEETQYF. DNA of the CDR3: TGTGCCTGGAGTTGGGGCGGGGAAGAGACCCAGTACTTC.

The J gene is TRBJ2-7, the V gene TRBV6-1, with 8 bases fitting TRBD2. Germline values: CDR1 MNHNS, CDR2 SASEGT. J lost 3 bases, V lost 6 bases, and 4 bases had no gene match. The CDR3 length is 13 residues. The CDR3 coding sequence is TGTGCCAGCAGCAACCGGGGGGGCTACGAGCAGTACTTC. Its protein product is CASSNRGGYEQYF.

The chain employs TRBV9 and TRBJ2-2; perhaps TRBD2 as D (6 bases). The CDR3 runs to 14 residues. Germline V gives CDR1 SGDLS, CDR2 YYNGEE. V was clipped by 0 bases and J by 6 bases, with 9 bases between them. The CDR3 region is CASSVGEVSGELFF. DNA of the CDR3: TGTGCCAGCAGCGTAGGGGAGGTCTCCGGGGAGCTGTTTTTT.

As for this clone: The junction departs from germline at one end; a sequencing error may be responsible. The chain uses TRBV7-9 and TRBJ1-1; TRBD1 agrees at 7 bases. CDR1 and CDR2 from the germline V gene are SEHNR and FQNEAQ (reference sequence). This CDR3 contains 15 residues. The CDR3 DNA reads as TGTTCCAGCAGCTCTACCGACAGGGCCAACACTGAAGCTTTCTTT. This codes for CSSSSTDRANTEAFF.

The chain combines TRBV5-1 with TRBJ1-1; no clear D gene. The germline V gene encodes CDR1 SGHRS and CDR2 YFSETQ. This CDR3 is built from 16 residues. V lost 0 bases to trimming and J lost 3 bases, with 15 bases between them. Here the CDR3 DNA reads TGCGCCAGCAGCTTGGGAGGGAACGGGTACGACACTGAAGCTTTCTTT. This gives the protein CASSLGGNGYDTEAFF.

The chain uses TRBV6-5 and TRBJ2-1; TRBD1 aligns across 7 bases. The CDR3 sequence is 15 residues long. Germline CDR1 and CDR2: MNHEY and SVGAGI. The trim removed 5 bases at V and 7 bases at J, leaving 11 bases unmatched. The CDR3 here is CASSASYARGNEQFF. In DNA form, the CDR3 reads TGTGCCAGCAGTGCAAGCTATGCCAGGGGGAATGAGCAGTTCTTC.